This note documents a single T cell receptor (beta chain) sequence. The table lists this clonotype with a few counts. Its antigen is currently not known. The input lacks base qualities; no much larger clone sits a single base away. The meaning of the sample's time point label: patch test 2, 6 weeks after DPC sensitization. This specimen's treatment or condition label, per the study, means: therapeutic diphenylcyclopropenone sensitization with weekly scalp DPC. Blood at each patch-test visit was drawn before the patch test was applied. To be eligible, patients had to be aged 18 to 70, diagnosed with alopecia and judged suitable for DPC therapy, while pregnant patients were excluded. Total RNA was extracted from unfractionated whole blood that had been collected in Tempus Blood RNA tubes. This sample was included in a study of human T cells and chemical hapten exposure (dated by TCRdb to the early 2020s). With respect to the entire study: For sensitization, 2% DPC in acetone was applied to a 2 cm by 2 cm area of upper inner arm skin. The libraries were sequenced as a pool, and the TCR yield per sample differed mostly because of small variations in library volumes within the pool. Patients additionally received weekly therapeutic DPC doses to the scalp throughout the approximately 25-week study period. The mostly female patient cohort included alopecia areata with under or over 50% scalp involvement, alopecia totalis and alopecia universalis. Patch tests used Finn chambers with 0.01% DPC on the upper back, scored after 6 days by International Contact Dermatitis Research Group standards. This study followed changes in the peripheral blood TCR repertoire in vivo during primary and secondary sensitization of alopecia patients to the hapten diphenylcyclopropenone (DPC). Blood was sampled from patients pre-sensitization (week 0) and at 2, 6 and about 24 weeks after DPC sensitization. Around 29 alopecia patients provided blood for TCR sequencing at one to four time points (pre-sensitization, 2, 6 and 24 weeks).

The method was RACE. TCRdb names NextSeq 500 as the instrument used. During library preparation, unique molecular identifiers were attached to individual cDNA molecules so that TCRs could be counted in a quantitative, reproducible way. From each blood RNA sample, both TCR alpha and TCR beta chains were sequenced. Per the source publication's procedure: The median number of TCRs per sample was 85,000 to 100,000, ranging from about 20,000 to 700,000. V, J and CDR3 annotation of the TCR reads was performed with the Decombinator software suite. To make PS versus PT1 abundance plots, every sample was subsampled to the same number of TCRs (28,000). Expanded TCRs were defined as absent before sensitization and observed at least eight times at the 2-week time point. The public reads were reanalyzed by TCRdb: fastp trimming at Q25, MiXCR alignment, in-frame beta chains only. Here each entry gathers all rows of one CDR3 protein and keeps the most common genes and DNA. TCRdb, not the original authors, processed these V and J calls. Counted in this sample were 80,000 to 95,000 distinct CDR3 sequences; approximately 10% of them appeared once. The ten largest clones capture roughly 2% of the sample.

The CDR3 covers 14 residues, taking in both the cysteine and the phenylalanine. Left in the record is the CDR3 DNA by itself, 42 bases read in frame from the first base. Relative to germline, V is 7 bases shorter and J is 1 base shorter, with 12 bases between their ends. What the research found in general, with its limitations: Because every patient had alopecia, a presumed autoimmune disease, the patients' immune response might differ from that of healthy individuals. DPC sensitization did not change how many TCRs were above 1 in 1000 frequency, and no evidence was found of alterations in global repertoire structure. Compared with pre-sensitization or healthy control sets, expanded TCRs formed significantly more large CDR3 similarity clusters, which is consistent with antigen-driven responses. Patch test score correlated positively with the number of PT1 expanded TCRs, reaching significance at thresholds 8, 16 and 32 but not at 4. Repeated subsampling changed both the strength of the expansion versus patch-test correlation and the threshold at which that correlation became significant.

The source was whole blood, collected in connection with sensitization to the hapten diphenylcyclopropenone (DPC). This TCR was recovered from a man between 35 and 55 years old with alopecia areata. Some clones in this sample may be carry-over from other donors' samples. The V and J segments used are TRBV12-3 or TRBV12-4 and TRBJ2-3, with no confidently assigned D gene. This receptor has the CDR3 CASTPRAGTDTQYF. Here is the DNA: TGTGCCAGCACCCCCCGGGCGGGCACAGATACGCAGTATTTT.